This T cell receptor (beta chain) appears in the sequencing data of a study of cytomegalovirus exposure and HLA in healthy donors (dated 2017 in TCRdb). For context, the study as a whole: According to an earlier analysis of a few hundred of the donors, 150 million to 200 million T cells yielded over 100 million unique TCR beta sequences and about 300 Gb of sequence data. All discovery cohort repertoires had been generated using a single sequencing platform. Besides the first cohort of some 670 subjects, a separate validation cohort made up of roughly 120 different subjects was used. An earlier analysis of some 600 of the donors applied high-throughput TCR beta sequencing to assess whether each TCR beta V gene segment acted as functional or pseudogenic. The number of typed donors differed by locus: about 620-630 for A, B, C, DRB1 and DQB1; 522 for DQA1; some 590 for DPA1; and 400 to 480 for DPB1. Across approximately 400 genotyped donors of the cohort, an average of roughly 250,000 unique TCR beta nucleotide sequences per donor were sequenced, and roughly 20% of those sequences were non-productive. Donor age, sex, ethnicity and CMV serostatus were compiled alongside the repertoire data. A later analysis re-analyzed previously published TCR beta repertoires from several hundred donors and added high-resolution HLA genotyping to study TCR occurrence patterns. The study used immunosequencing to profile the T cell repertoires of 600 to 850 subjects and linked those repertoires to cytomegalovirus serostatus. A few DR-DQ haplotypes were treated as single units for association and clustering because of strong linkage in the cohort. A later genetic analysis used genome-wide SNP genotypes for about 60% of the roughly 700 donors, treating that subset as a discovery cohort. In the later analysis, no new phenotypic data were used to find candidate immune exposures; instead, reliance was placed on TCR beta sequences and their occurrence across donors. HLA typing covered class I and class II loci at four-digit resolution. The study aimed to test whether signatures of past pathogen exposure could be identified by cataloging public T cell receptors. The study combined high-throughput TCR immunosequencing, statistical association of individual TCRs with disease status, and machine learning to predict cytomegalovirus infection status. The genetic ancestry cluster associated with self-reported Caucasian donors included 81% of the roughly 390 genotyped donors. An early release that covered more than 550 HLA-typed donors contained about 300 gigabases of sequencing data and around 80 million unique TCR sequences.

What the authors observed across the whole study: At a false discovery rate of 0.05, a later analysis linked about 17,000 TCR beta sequences to specific HLA alleles. Only TCR beta chains were sequenced in this cohort, and the absence of alpha or paired-chain data limited detectable features. In an earlier analysis of approximately 600 of the donors, most TCR beta V segments were observed in productive rearrangements about 90% or about 30% of the time, broadly matching IMGT annotations. Assigning TCR associations to individual alleles was difficult when HLA alleles, especially DR and DQ, strongly co-occurred. In both the original and validation cohorts, the classifier was reported to diagnose cytomegalovirus status with high specificity and sensitivity. Because the 87-base-pair reads could not distinguish some IMGT-functional V segments, including TRBV6-2 and TRBV6-3, those segments were excluded. The only immune exposure information available for the cohort was CMV serostatus. Because HLA typing was unavailable for some donors at each locus, only the typed subset was used in association tests. Compared with the 666-donor mean, donors in an Asian-associated ancestry cluster had fewer N-insertions in productive TCRs, according to a later genetic analysis. A later analysis found that most CMV-associated TCR beta chains appeared HLA-restricted, with HLA associations seemingly driven largely by CMV exposure. According to the authors, the approach could potentially be generalized to other disease states and immunological phenotypes. A later analysis found that TCR association rates varied across HLA loci, with DRB1 alleles showing the most associated TCRs and HLA-C alleles the fewest. A total of 150 to 200 TCR beta chains were listed by the study as associated with cytomegalovirus. A cluster of highly shared sequence variants was judged likely to represent a technical artifact of the sequencing pipeline. Linkage disequilibrium might explain the correlated functional status among segregating V segments, but an unknown experimental factor could not be excluded. A further reported finding was that TCR beta sequences accurately predicted the HLA-A and HLA-B alleles for most subjects in the first cohort. Roughly uniform sequencing depth across donors was assumed in presence/absence analyses, although this assumption may not hold. In a later analysis, HLA-associated TCR beta chains were found to be more clonally expanded and to have lower generation probabilities than equally common non-associated chains. An association between a missense DCLRE1C variant and V-gene and J-gene trimming of TCR beta chains was found in a later genetic analysis and replicated in an independent cohort. Most TCR sequences were seen in very few donors, while some public TCRs were found in many individuals. A few of the identified cytomegalovirus-associated TCR beta chains were confirmed in vitro to be specific for cytomegalovirus antigens. Because counts were too low, 15 to 20 rarely observed V segments, including chromosome 9 orphons, were excluded from the earlier analysis of roughly 580 of the donors. In a later analysis, several top co-occurrence clusters were reported to appear linked to parvovirus B19, influenza, CMV and Epstein-Barr virus.

Libraries were prepared through the immunoSEQ multiplex PCR assay. A mixture of 60 forward primers for TCR Vbeta segments and 13 reverse primers for TCR Jbeta segments was used in the multiplex PCR. A multiplex PCR assay on genomic DNA amplified the CDR3 region of rearranged TCR beta genes. The amplified TCR beta libraries were sequenced on the Illumina HiSeq System as 87-base-pair reads. In the paper's pipeline: In a later analysis, 77 million or so unique TCR beta chains were counted across the approximately 620 repertoires, and roughly 10 million of these chains were shared by at least two donors. Raw reads were error-corrected and collapsed into unique sequences by a nearest-neighbor algorithm in which closely related sequences were merged to remove PCR and sequencing errors. V, D and J gene segments were assigned by aligning CDR3 sequences to IMGT reference sequences. For a sequence to be retained, a match of at least six nucleotides to both a V gene segment and a J gene segment was required. Rearrangements were called productive when the CDR3 lacked stop codons and stayed in frame with V and J; all others were non-productive. CDR3 was defined by IMGT convention, running from the second conserved V-encoded cysteine to the conserved J-encoded phenylalanine. In an earlier analysis of approximately 590 of the donors, sequences lacking an unambiguous match to a single V gene segment were excluded. An earlier analysis of several hundred of the donors called V segments functional above 56.7% productive rearrangements and segregating when the between-donor standard deviation exceeded 5%. A statistical classification framework was developed to diagnose cytomegalovirus status using the catalog of TCR beta chain sequences. A later analysis assigned V and J genes by comparing TCR nucleotide sequences with IMGT/GENE-DB human TR gene sequences. The TCRdist pipeline was used in a later analysis to assign CDR3 sequences and most-parsimonious VDJ recombination scenarios. In a later analysis, every TCR beta chain was defined by the combination of its CDR3 amino acid sequence and its V-gene family, and reads without a unique V-gene family were dropped. As a way to deal with suspected cross-contamination and a sequencing artifact, a later analysis dropped 450 to 600 nucleotide sequences that were highly shared and had low generation probability. A later analysis calculated a clonal expansion index for each public chain from normalized within-repertoire ranks of inferred template counts. In a later analysis, generation probabilities were computed with a VDJ recombination model fitted to out-of-frame rearrangements, and the resulting probabilities were checked against IGoR. A later analysis scored TCR-TCR, TCR-HLA and TCR-CMV co-occurrence with hypergeometric tests, applying a repertoire-size bias correction to TCR pairs. To estimate false discovery rates, a later analysis permuted the HLA or CMV assignments 20 times. In a later analysis, co-occurring TCRs were grouped using DBSCAN, with TCRdist sequence similarity added in when clustering inside HLA-allele-positive subsets. For co-occurrence clustering, repertoires with fewer than 30,000 or more than 120,000 public chains were excluded, along with a handful of repertoires with anomalous nucleotide sharing. TCRdb carries this immuneACCESS record with in-frame sequences only. Its versions omit some clonotypes, under half of them owing to an unresolved V gene in the studies checked, with the rest unexplained. V, J and clone size are those of that table, while D and trimming were read from the DNA. The sample records some 130,000 clones, about four fifths of which are singletons. The leading ten clones occupy about 1% of the sample.

The cohort comprised approximately 700 healthy bone marrow donors. All cohort members were sampled while nominally healthy, although unrecorded immune exposures were likely present. The donor tested CMV seronegative, placing the donor among the 350 to 400 seronegative members of the cohort. Every donor gave a peripheral blood sample, and the peripheral blood mononuclear cells from that sample were used for TCR beta sequencing. Genomic DNA extraction from the blood cell samples was performed with the Qiagen DNeasy Blood Extraction Kit. On this clone itself: There is no known antigen for this receptor. No much larger clone is present one base from it, and per-base qualities are unavailable.

CDR1 and CDR2 are read off the germline V gene (reference sequence) as MNHNY and SVGAGI. From the cysteine through the phenylalanine, the CDR3 covers 14 amino acids. Just CDR3 DNA is preserved here, 42 bases in frame from base 1. Trimming accounts for 6 bases at V and 4 bases at J, while the number of junction bases matched to no gene is 9. The chain employs TRBV6-6 and TRBJ2-7, with 7 middle bases fitting TRBD1. The origin of this receptor is a male donor in good health and CMV-seronegative. Sequences were obtained from PBMCs. The DNA is TGTGCCAGCAGCTGGACAGGTCGCATGTACGAGCAGTACTTC. This encodes CASSWTGRMYEQYF.